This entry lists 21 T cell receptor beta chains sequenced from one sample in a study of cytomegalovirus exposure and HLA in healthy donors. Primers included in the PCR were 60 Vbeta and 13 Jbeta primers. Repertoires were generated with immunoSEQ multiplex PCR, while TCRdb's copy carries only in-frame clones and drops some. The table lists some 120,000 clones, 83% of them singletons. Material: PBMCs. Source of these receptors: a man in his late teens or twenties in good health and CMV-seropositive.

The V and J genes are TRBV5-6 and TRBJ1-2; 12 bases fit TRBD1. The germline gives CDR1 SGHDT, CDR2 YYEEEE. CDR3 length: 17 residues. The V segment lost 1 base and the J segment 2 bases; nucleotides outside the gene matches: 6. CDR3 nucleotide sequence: TGTGCCAGCAGCTTGTGGGGCGGGACAGGGGGCAACTATGGCTACACCTTC. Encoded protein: CASSLWGGTGGNYGYTF.

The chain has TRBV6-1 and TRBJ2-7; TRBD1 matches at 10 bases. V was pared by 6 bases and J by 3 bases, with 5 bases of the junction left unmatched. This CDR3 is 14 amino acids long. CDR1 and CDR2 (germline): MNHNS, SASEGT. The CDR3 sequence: CASSGTGAFYEQYF. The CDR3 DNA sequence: TGTGCCAGCAGCGGGACAGGGGCTTTCTACGAGCAGTACTTC.

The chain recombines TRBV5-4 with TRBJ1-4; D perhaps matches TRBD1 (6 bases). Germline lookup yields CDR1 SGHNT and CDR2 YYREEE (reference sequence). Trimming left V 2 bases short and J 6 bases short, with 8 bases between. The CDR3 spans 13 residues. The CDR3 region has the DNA TGTGCCAGCAGCTTAGGGGGAGATGAAAAACTGTTTTTT. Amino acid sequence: CASSLGGDEKLFF. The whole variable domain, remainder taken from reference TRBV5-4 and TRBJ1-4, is ETGVTQSPTHLIKTRGQQVTLRCSSQSGHNTVSWYQQALGQGPQFIFQYYREEENGRGNFPPRFSGLQFPNYSSELNVNALELDDSALYLCASSLGGDEKLFFGSGTQLSVL.

CDR3 DNA: TGCGCCAGCAGCCAAGCCTTCTTCCCCTCAGGGGTCGGCAATCAGCCCCAGCATTTT. This codes for CASSQAFFPSGVGNQPQHF. This rearrangement joins TRBV4-1 to TRBJ1-5, with D possibly matching TRBD1 (6 bases). The CDR3 has 19 amino acids. Germline CDR1 and CDR2: MGHRA and YSYEKL. The ends were cut back, 1 base at V and 2 bases at J, with 21 bases in the middle.

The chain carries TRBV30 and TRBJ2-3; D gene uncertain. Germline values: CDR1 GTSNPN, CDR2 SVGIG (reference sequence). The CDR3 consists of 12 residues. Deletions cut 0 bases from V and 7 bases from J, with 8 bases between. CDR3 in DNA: TGTGCCTGGAGTGTTTCAGTAAATACGCAGTATTTT. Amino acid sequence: CAWSVSVNTQYF.

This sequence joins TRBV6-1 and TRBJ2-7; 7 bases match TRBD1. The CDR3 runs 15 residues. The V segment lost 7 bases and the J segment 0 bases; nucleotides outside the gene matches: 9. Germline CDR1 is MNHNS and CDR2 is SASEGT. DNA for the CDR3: TGTGCCAGCAACCGGGACAGCATTTCCTCCTACGAGCAGTACTTC. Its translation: CASNRDSISSYEQYF.

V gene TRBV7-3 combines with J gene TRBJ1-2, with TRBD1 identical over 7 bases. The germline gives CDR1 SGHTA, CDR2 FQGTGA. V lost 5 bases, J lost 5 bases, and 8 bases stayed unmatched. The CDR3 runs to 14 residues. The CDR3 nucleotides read TGTGCCAGCAGCCATGGGACAGCCGGATATGGCTACACCTTC. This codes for CASSHGTAGYGYTF.

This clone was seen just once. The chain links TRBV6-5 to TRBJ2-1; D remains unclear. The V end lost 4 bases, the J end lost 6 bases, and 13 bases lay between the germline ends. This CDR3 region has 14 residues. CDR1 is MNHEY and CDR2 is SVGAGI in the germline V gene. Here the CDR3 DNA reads TGTGCCAGCAGTTTTCTAAGACTGATCAATGAGCAGTTCTTC. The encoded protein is CASSFLRLINEQFF.

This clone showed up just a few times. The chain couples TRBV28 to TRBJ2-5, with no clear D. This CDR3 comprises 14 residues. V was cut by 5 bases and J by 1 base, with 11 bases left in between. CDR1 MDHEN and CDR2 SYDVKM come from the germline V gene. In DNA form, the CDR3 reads TGTGCCAGCAGTCCTCGGGTCCTCCAAGAGACCCAGTACTTC. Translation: CASSPRVLQETQYF.

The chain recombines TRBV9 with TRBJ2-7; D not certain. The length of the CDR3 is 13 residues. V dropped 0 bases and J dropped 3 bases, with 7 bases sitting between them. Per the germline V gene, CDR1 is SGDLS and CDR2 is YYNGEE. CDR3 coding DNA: TGTGCCAGCAGCGTAGCGTCAGACTACGAGCAGTACTTC. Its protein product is CASSVASDYEQYF.

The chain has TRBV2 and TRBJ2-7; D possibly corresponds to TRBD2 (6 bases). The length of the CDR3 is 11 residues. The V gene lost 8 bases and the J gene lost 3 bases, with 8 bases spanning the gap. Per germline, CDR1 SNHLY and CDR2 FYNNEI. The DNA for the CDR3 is TGTGCCAGCGGGGGGAGCTACGAGCAGTACTTC. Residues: CASGGSYEQYF.

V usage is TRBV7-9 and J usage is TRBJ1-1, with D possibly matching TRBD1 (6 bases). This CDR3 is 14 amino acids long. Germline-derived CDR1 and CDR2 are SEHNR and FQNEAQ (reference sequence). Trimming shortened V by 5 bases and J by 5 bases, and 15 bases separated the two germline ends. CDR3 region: CASSPGQSRTEAFF. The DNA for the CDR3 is TGTGCCAGCAGCCCAGGACAGAGTCGGACTGAAGCTTTCTTT.

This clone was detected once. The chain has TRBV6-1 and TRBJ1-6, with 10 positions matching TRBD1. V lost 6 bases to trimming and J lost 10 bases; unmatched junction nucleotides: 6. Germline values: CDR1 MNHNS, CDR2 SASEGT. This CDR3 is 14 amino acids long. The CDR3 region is CASRTTGGFSPLHF. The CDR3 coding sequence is TGTGCCAGCAGAACGACAGGGGGCTTCTCACCCCTCCACTTT.

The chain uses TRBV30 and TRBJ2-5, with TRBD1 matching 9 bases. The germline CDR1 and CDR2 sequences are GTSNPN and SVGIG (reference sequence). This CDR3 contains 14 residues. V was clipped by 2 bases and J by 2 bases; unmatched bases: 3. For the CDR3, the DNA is TGTGCCTGGAGTCACGGACAGGGGCAAGAGACCCAGTACTTC. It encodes CAWSHGQGQETQYF.

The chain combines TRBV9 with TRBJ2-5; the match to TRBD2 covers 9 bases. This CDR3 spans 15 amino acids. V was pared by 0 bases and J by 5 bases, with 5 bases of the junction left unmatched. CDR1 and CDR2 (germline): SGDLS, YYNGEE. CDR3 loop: CASSVGLAAPETQYF. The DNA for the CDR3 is TGTGCCAGCAGCGTAGGACTAGCGGCCCCGGAGACCCAGTACTTC.

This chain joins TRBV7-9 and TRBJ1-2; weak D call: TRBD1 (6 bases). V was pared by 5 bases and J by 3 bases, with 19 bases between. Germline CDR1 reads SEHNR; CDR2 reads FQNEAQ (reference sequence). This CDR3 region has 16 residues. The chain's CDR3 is CASSLSYSGGHYGYTF. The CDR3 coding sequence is TGTGCCAGCAGCCTAAGCTATAGCGGGGGCCACTATGGCTACACCTTC.

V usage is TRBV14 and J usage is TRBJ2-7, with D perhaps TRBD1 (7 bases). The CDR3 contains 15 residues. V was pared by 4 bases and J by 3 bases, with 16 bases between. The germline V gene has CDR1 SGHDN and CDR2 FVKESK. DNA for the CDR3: TGTGCCAGCAGCCCGACAGGGAGGTCCAGCTACGAGCAGTACTTC. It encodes CASSPTGRSSYEQYF. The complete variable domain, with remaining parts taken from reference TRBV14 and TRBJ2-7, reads EAGVTQFPSHSVIEKGQTVTLRCDPISGHDNLYWYRRVMGKEIKFLLHFVKESKQDESGMPNNRFLAERTGGTYSTLKVQPAELEDSGVYFCASSPTGRSSYEQYFGPGTRLTVT.

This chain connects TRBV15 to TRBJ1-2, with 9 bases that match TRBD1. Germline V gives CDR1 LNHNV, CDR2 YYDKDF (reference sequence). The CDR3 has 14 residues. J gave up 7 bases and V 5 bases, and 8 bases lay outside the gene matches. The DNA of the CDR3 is TGTGCCACCAGCCGCCGGACAGGGGAAGGTGGCTACACCTTC. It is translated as CATSRRTGEGGYTF.

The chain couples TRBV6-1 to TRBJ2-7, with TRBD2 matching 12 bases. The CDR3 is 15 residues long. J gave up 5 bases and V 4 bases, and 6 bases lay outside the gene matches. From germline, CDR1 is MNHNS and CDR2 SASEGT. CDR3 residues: CASSVASGGAHEQYF. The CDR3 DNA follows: TGTGCCAGCAGTGTCGCTAGCGGGGGGGCCCACGAGCAGTACTTC.

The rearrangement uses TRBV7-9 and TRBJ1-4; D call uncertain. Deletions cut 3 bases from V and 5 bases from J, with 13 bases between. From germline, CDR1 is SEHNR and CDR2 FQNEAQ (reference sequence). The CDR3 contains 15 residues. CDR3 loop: CASSFWTLGNEKLFF. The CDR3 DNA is TGTGCCAGCAGCTTTTGGACTCTAGGGAATGAAAAACTGTTTTTT.

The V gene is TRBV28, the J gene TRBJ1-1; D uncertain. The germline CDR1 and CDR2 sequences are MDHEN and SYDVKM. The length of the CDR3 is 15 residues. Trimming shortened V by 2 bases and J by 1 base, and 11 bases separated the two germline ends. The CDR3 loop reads CASSLPLGANTEAFF. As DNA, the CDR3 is TGTGCCAGCAGTTTACCCCTGGGAGCGAACACTGAAGCTTTCTTT.